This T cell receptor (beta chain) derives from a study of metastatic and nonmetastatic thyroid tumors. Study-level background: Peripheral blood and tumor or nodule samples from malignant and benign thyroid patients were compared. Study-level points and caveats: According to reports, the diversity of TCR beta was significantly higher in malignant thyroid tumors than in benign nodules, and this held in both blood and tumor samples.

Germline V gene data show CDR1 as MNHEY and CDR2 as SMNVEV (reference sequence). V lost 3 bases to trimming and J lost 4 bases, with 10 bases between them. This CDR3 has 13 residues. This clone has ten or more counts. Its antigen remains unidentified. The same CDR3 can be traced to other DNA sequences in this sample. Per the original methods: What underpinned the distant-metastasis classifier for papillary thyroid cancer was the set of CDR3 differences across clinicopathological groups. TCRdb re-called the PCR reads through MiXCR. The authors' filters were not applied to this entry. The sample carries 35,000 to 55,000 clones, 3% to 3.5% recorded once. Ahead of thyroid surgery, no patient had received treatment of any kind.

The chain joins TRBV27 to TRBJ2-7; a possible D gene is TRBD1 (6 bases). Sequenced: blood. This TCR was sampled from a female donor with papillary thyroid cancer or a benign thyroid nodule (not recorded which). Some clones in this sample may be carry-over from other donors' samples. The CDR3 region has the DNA TGTGCCAGCAGTTTTCAGGGGCCGTACGAGCAGTACTTC. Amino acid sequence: CASSFQGPYEQYF.